The rows below give T cell receptor beta chains drawn from one sample of a study of blood T cell repertoires in COVID-19. Data came from immunoSEQ multiplex PCR; TCRdb stores just in-frame clones and leaves some out. Of 30,000 to 40,000 clones listed, approximately 86% are singletons. The specimen was peripheral blood. These receptors were collected from a man between 65 and 79 years old with acute or convalescent COVID-19. CDR3s include the opening cysteine and the closing phenylalanine or tryptophan. D genes are given only for firm matches. Clone sizes are given selectively: once, few, many, or a class where the clone is expanded.

TRBD1	TRBV4-1	.	TRBJ1-3	CASSQGDRDLANTIYF
.	TRBV19	.	TRBJ2-1	CASSISPYEQFF
.	TRBV7-2	.	TRBJ2-7	CASSLNRDGWEQYF
.	TRBV9	.	TRBJ1-2	CASSVRNYGYTF
.	TRBV28	.	TRBJ2-7	CASSLNREQYF
.	TRBV9	.	TRBJ2-2	CASSDFTGELFF
TRBD1	TRBV25-1	few	TRBJ1-2	CASRSGTGDGYTF
TRBD1	TRBV2	.	TRBJ1-6	CASSLGDRGRDSYNSPLHF
.	TRBV16	few	TRBJ2-7	CASSPDREGEQYF
TRBD1	TRBV6-5	.	TRBJ2-7	CASRDSPYEQYF
.	TRBV6-5	.	TRBJ1-5	CASSYGRAGSNQPQHF
.	TRBV3-1/TRBV3-2	.	TRBJ1-4	CASSSLSPEKLFF
TRBD2	TRBV19	.	TRBJ2-5	CASSHERLAGQETQYF
.	TRBV28	.	TRBJ1-1	CASRNPGGPRTEAFF
.	TRBV27	.	TRBJ1-2	CASSFVGGRENYGYTF
TRBD1	TRBV6-5	.	TRBJ1-1	CASRLAGTVNTEAFF
TRBD1	TRBV27	.	TRBJ1-5	CASSLSTGGNQPQHF
TRBD2	TRBV7-2	.	TRBJ2-5	CASSSGLAVRETQYF
.	TRBV24-1	.	TRBJ2-5	CATRPASQETQYF
TRBD1	TRBV6-6	.	TRBJ2-2	CASTPDRGQTGELFF
TRBD1	TRBV6-2/TRBV6-3	.	TRBJ2-2	CASSQESGGTGELFF
.	TRBV5-5	.	TRBJ1-4	CASSLVGGDEKLFF
TRBD1	TRBV5-1	few	TRBJ1-2	CASSATQGHGYTF
.	TRBV28	.	TRBJ1-5	CASSFPDSGQPQHF
.	TRBV7-2	.	TRBJ2-7	CASSFRYSYEQYF
TRBD1	TRBV11-3	.	TRBJ2-1	CASSLVLGTGGRNEQFF
.	TRBV4-2	.	TRBJ1-6	CASSQDRVANSPLHF
.	TRBV2	.	TRBJ1-6	CASTRGGDSPLHF
.	TRBV7-6	.	TRBJ2-7	CASSLASISYEQYF
TRBD1	TRBV5-6	once	TRBJ1-2	CASSLSTSGGGPANYGYTF
.	TRBV6-5	.	TRBJ2-3	CASSSTSLGSDTQYF
TRBD1	TRBV6-5	.	TRBJ2-7	CASSSGQGASYEQYF
TRBD2	TRBV7-2	.	TRBJ2-2	CASSFSSGGAGELFF
TRBD1	TRBV19	.	TRBJ2-1	CASSSWDRQSSYNEQFF
TRBD1	TRBV28	.	TRBJ2-5	CASRQGSAYQETQYF
.	TRBV28	.	TRBJ1-1	CASLRVNTEAFF
TRBD1	TRBV5-8	.	TRBJ2-3	CASSWKDRVTDTQYF
.	TRBV11-2	.	TRBJ2-7	CASSAETYEQYF
TRBD1	TRBV7-2	.	TRBJ1-2	CASSLETGGFGYTF
.	TRBV19	.	TRBJ1-1	CASTAGGSYGMNTEAFF
TRBD2	TRBV10-1	.	TRBJ2-5	CASSERSSGGGETQYF
.	TRBV23-1	.	TRBJ1-6	CASSTRGVRRKDSPLHF
.	TRBV4-2	.	TRBJ1-2	CASSQGNSLLYGYTF
TRBD1	TRBV7-8	.	TRBJ2-7	CAVGWGTGSEQYF
TRBD2	TRBV9	.	TRBJ2-2	CASSVDPSGNSGELFF